Below are 30 T cell receptor beta chains sequenced from a single sample in a study of molecular identifiers for immune sequencing clone quantification. TCRdb used MiXCR to reprocess the PCR reads, holding one entry per CDR3 protein. The table records about 640,000 distinct CDR3 sequences, just under 20% of them present only once. Sequencing used naive CD8+ T cells from blood, with Jurkat cell RNA spiked in. The sample's subset: FACS-sorted CD8+CD4-CCR7+CD45RA+ naive T cells. These receptors were obtained from a human donor in good health. Some libraries in this study had Jurkat cell RNA spiked in.

The chain is built from TRBV9 and TRBJ2-7; D is unresolved. The CDR3 is 14 amino acids. Germline loops: CDR1 SGDLS, CDR2 YYNGEE. V gave up 4 bases and J gave up 0 bases, with 11 bases separating them. Written as DNA, the CDR3 is TGTGCCAGCAGCCCCCCCCGGAACTCCTACGAGCAGTACTTC. Translating gives CASSPPRNSYEQYF.

Details on this clonotype: Possible read error: a much larger clone is one base away. The chain is built from TRBV19 and TRBJ2-3; D is possibly TRBD2 (6 bases). The germline V gene has CDR1 LNHDA and CDR2 SQIVND (reference sequence). CDR3 length equals 14 residues. CDR3 protein: CASSMSGVADMQYF. CDR3 in DNA: TGTGCCAGTAGTATGTCGGGGGTGGCAGATATGCAGTATTTT.

About this clonotype: Germline is not matched at one junction end, which may reflect a read error. The chain is built from TRBV7-9 and TRBJ1-1, with D perhaps TRBD1 (5 bases). This CDR3 is 12 amino acids long. Germline assignment: CDR1 SEHNR and CDR2 FQNEAQ (reference sequence). CDR3 amino acids: CAPGRVNTGAFF. The CDR3 bases are TGTGCCCCAGGCAGGGTAAACACTGGAGCTTTCTTT.

The chain combines TRBV4-2 with TRBJ2-7; D gene uncertain. There are 14 residues in the CDR3. V was pared by 4 bases and J by 6 bases, with 16 bases between. CDR1 is LGHNA, CDR2 YNFKEQ, per germline. The CDR3 is CASSPGPLGSEQYF. In DNA form, the CDR3 reads TGTGCCAGCAGCCCGGGTCCGTTAGGTTCCGAGCAGTACTTC.

This clonotype was picked up many times. The J gene is TRBJ2-5, the V gene TRBV7-9; D remains ambiguous. Germline lookup yields CDR1 SEHNR and CDR2 FQNEAQ (reference sequence). There are 14 residues in the CDR3. The V end was cut by 1 base, the J end by 1 base, with 7 bases between. CDR3: CASSLGSIQETQYF. CDR3 DNA: TGTGCCAGCAGCTTAGGGTCTATCCAAGAGACCCAGTACTTC.

The chain has TRBV11-1 and TRBJ2-7; D is unclear. Looked up from germline, CDR1 is SGHAT and CDR2 is FQDESV (reference sequence). The ends were cut back, 3 bases at V and 2 bases at J, with 23 bases in the middle. This CDR3 is built from 18 residues. This CDR3 reads CASSLGRPQNPSPYEQYF. CDR3 DNA: TGTGCCAGCAGCTTGGGCAGACCGCAAAACCCCTCGCCCTACGAGCAGTACTTC.

The rearrangement uses TRBV19 and TRBJ2-1; tentative D call: TRBD1 (7 bases). The CDR3 totals 15 residues. The germline gives CDR1 LNHDA, CDR2 SQIVND (reference sequence). V shed 3 bases and J shed 1 base, with 10 bases lying between them. This chain's CDR3 is CASSIAGGSYNEQFF. The DNA of the CDR3 is TGTGCCAGTAGTATCGCAGGGGGGTCCTACAATGAGCAGTTCTTC.

The V and J genes are TRBV29-1 and TRBJ2-1; TRBD2 matches 8 bases. This CDR3 contains 14 residues. CDR1 is SQVTM, CDR2 ANQGSEA, per germline. V gave up 5 bases and J gave up 6 bases; unmatched junction bases: 9. The DNA of the CDR3 is TGCAGCGTTTTAGCGGGATCTCGTAGCAATGAGCAGTTCTTC. Translated: CSVLAGSRSNEQFF.

This clonotype was picked up many times. The rearrangement joins TRBV4-3 to TRBJ2-7, with TRBD1 matching over 7 bases. Trimming took 3 bases from V and 2 from J; bases not matched to a gene: 7. The CDR3 loop spans 15 amino acids. Germline CDR1 LGHNA, CDR2 YSLEER. CDR3 sequence (DNA): TGCGCCAGCAGCCAGGCTCGGACAGGAGCCTACGAGCAGTACTTC. Translating gives CASSQARTGAYEQYF.

This clonotype was seen many times. The chain combines TRBV28 with TRBJ2-2; TRBD2 matches 8 bases. The CDR3 is made up of 15 amino acids. Per the germline V gene, CDR1 is MDHEN and CDR2 is SYDVKM. The trim removed 5 bases at V and 3 bases at J, leaving 5 bases unmatched. The CDR3 nucleotides read TGTGCCAGCAGTCCGCGGGAGGCCGACACCGGGGAGCTGTTTTTT. Encoded protein: CASSPREADTGELFF.

This clonotype was detected ten times or more. The chain uses TRBV5-6 and TRBJ1-1; TRBD1 is a possible D gene (6 bases). Looked up from germline, CDR1 is SGHDT and CDR2 is YYEEEE. The ends were cut back, 2 bases at V and 6 bases at J, with 14 bases in the middle. The CDR3 spans 14 residues. DNA of the CDR3: TGTGCCAGCAGCTTTCAGGCAGGGGCCGCTGAAGCTTTCTTT. Its protein product is CASSFQAGAAEAFF.

Note on this clonotype: A much larger clonotype is one base distant, so this may be a read error. Because it lacks the conserved phenylalanine or tryptophan at the end, this CDR3 is likely a read error. This chain joins TRBV6-2 or TRBV6-3 and TRBJ2-6; 8 bases map to TRBD2. The V gene's germline CDR1 is MNHEY and CDR2 SVGEGT. Losses at the gene ends were 8 bases for V and 2 bases for J; bases not matched to a gene: 8. CDR3 length equals 16 residues. The CDR3 region is CASELAGGAGANVLTL. Written as DNA, the CDR3 is TGTGCCAGCGAGCTGGCGGGAGGTGCTGGGGCCAACGTCCTGACTCTC.

The chain has TRBV5-4 and TRBJ2-7; TRBD1 agrees at 8 bases. This CDR3 has 15 amino acids. Germline V gene data show CDR1 as SGHNT and CDR2 as YYREEE (reference sequence). V shed 2 bases, J shed 0 bases, and the junction held 4 bases outside the gene matches. As DNA, the CDR3 is TGTGCCAGCAGCTTTATAGGGACAGGCTCCTACGAGCAGTACTTC. Its protein is CASSFIGTGSYEQYF.

This clonotype was recorded a few times. The chain uses TRBV6-1 and TRBJ1-2, with 8 bases aligning to TRBD1. V shed 7 bases and J 4 bases; nucleotides not matched to a gene: 11. The CDR3 spans 15 residues. The germline V gene has CDR1 MNHNS and CDR2 SASEGT. CDR3 loop: CASIQKGQGVYGYTF. CDR3 nucleotides: TGTGCCAGCATTCAAAAAGGACAGGGAGTCTATGGCTACACCTTC.

The chain couples TRBV6-2 or TRBV6-3 to TRBJ2-7, with D maybe TRBD2 (6 bases). Germline V gives CDR1 MNHEY, CDR2 SVGEGT. The CDR3 is made up of 14 amino acids. V lost 6 bases, J lost 2 bases, and 14 bases lay in between. The chain's CDR3 is CASSNPGLPYEQYF. The CDR3 DNA reads TGTGCCAGCAGCAATCCGGGACTCCCCTACGAGCAGTACTTC.

V is TRBV6-5 and J is TRBJ2-5; D is uncertain. The CDR3 covers 12 residues. In germline, CDR1 is MNHEY, CDR2 SVGAGI. Trimming took 8 bases from V and 2 from J, leaving 9 bases between them. The CDR3 nucleotides are TGTGCCAGCGGGCTACCACAAGAGACCCAGTACTTC. This gives the protein CASGLPQETQYF.

As concerns this clonotype: A junction end diverges from the germline sequence, so it may reflect a read error. This sequence joins TRBV5-3 and TRBJ1-1; unclear D gene. TRBV5-3 is an ORF, with its function uncertain. The CDR3 runs to 15 residues. CDR3 region: CASSLGIKGSTEAFF. For the CDR3, the DNA is TGTGCCAGCAGCTTGGGTATCAAGGGAAGCACTGAAGCTTTCTTT.

This sequence joins TRBV5-8 and TRBJ1-1; TRBD1 is a possible D gene (6 bases). Germline V gene data show CDR1 as SGHTS and CDR2 as YDEGEE. Trimming removed 0 bases from V and 7 bases from J, with 10 bases in between. CDR3 length equals 13 residues. Here the CDR3 DNA reads TGTGCCAGCAGCTTGGTGGCAGGGGATGAAGCTTTCTTT. It specifies CASSLVAGDEAFF.

Remarks on this clonotype: A much more abundant neighbour one base away suggests this may be a read error. The rearrangement uses TRBV10-3 and TRBJ1-2; no clear D gene. CDR1 and CDR2 (germline): ENHRY, SYGVKD. The CDR3 runs 13 residues. In DNA form, the CDR3 reads TGTGTCATCAGTGAGTCCCCGGATTATGGCTACACCTTC. Amino acids: CVISESPDYGYTF.

This clonotype showed up many times. The gene calls are TRBV15 and TRBJ2-7, with TRBD1 identical over 8 bases. The V gene's germline CDR1 is LNHNV and CDR2 YYDKDF (reference sequence). Unmatched junction bases numbered 8, after V lost 5 bases and J lost 5 bases. The CDR3 spans 14 residues. The CDR3 loop is CATSQGTGMDEQYF. In DNA, the CDR3 is TGTGCCACCAGCCAGGGGACAGGTATGGACGAGCAGTACTTC. Using reference TRBV15 and TRBJ2-7 for the parts outside the CDR3, the full variable domain is DAMVIQNPRYQVTQFGKPVTLSCSQTLNHNVMYWYQQKSSQAPKLLFHYYDKDFNNEADTPDNFQSRRPNTSFCFLDIRSPGLGDTAMYLCATSQGTGMDEQYFGPGTRLTVT.

The chain is built from TRBV5-6 and TRBJ1-2; 8 bases agree with TRBD1. Germline V gives CDR1 SGHDT, CDR2 YYEEEE. The CDR3 runs 15 residues. The ends lost 0 bases at V and 2 bases at J; junction bases unmatched: 3. The CDR3 nucleotides read TGTGCCAGCAGCTTGGCTCCAGGGGGCAACTATGGCTACACCTTC. It codes for CASSLAPGGNYGYTF.

In its sample, this clonotype was seen many times. This chain joins TRBV27 and TRBJ2-3, with a weak D call TRBD2 (6 bases). Germline CDR1 and CDR2: MNHEY and SMNVEV (reference sequence). V was shortened by 5 bases and J by 2 bases, with 20 bases between the two germline ends. This CDR3 has 17 amino acids. The CDR3 sequence: CASSLLGTVDLTDTQYF. CDR3 DNA sequence: TGTGCCAGCAGTCTCTTAGGGACTGTGGACCTCACAGATACGCAGTATTTT.

As to this clonotype: Given a much more abundant clone one base away, this may be a read error. The chain combines TRBV20-1 with TRBJ2-3; 8 bases fit TRBD2. Germline V gene sequence: CDR1 DFQATT, CDR2 SNEGSKA (reference sequence). The CDR3 consists of 16 residues. Trimming took 1 base from V and 5 from J; bases not matched to a gene: 11. For the CDR3, the DNA is TGCAGTGCTAGAGGGTATAGCGGGGCATCGTTAGATACGCAGTATTTT. Its protein product is CSARGYSGASLDTQYF.

This clonotype has only one observation. The junction differs from germline at one of its ends, possibly a read error. CDR3 DNA sequence: TGTGCCAGCAGTCACTCTAGAGGGAGTGAAGCTTTCTTT. It yields the protein CASSHSRGSEAFF. The chain combines TRBV6-2 or TRBV6-3 with TRBJ1-1; D is unresolved. Germline V lookup: CDR1 MNHEY, CDR2 SVGEGT. The CDR3 sequence is 13 residues long.

Concerning this clonotype itself: One base away lies a much larger clone, so this may be a sequencing read error. The gene calls are TRBV28 and TRBJ1-1; D is unclear. This CDR3 has 15 residues. CDR1 and CDR2 from the germline V gene are MDHEN and SYDVKM. In DNA form, the CDR3 reads TGTGCCGGCAGTTTACTGGGGTTCAAGAACACTGAAGCTTTCTTT. Its protein is CAGSLLGFKNTEAFF.

The V gene is TRBV9, the J gene TRBJ2-7, with 9 nucleotides matching TRBD1. The germline V gene encodes CDR1 SGDLS and CDR2 YYNGEE. With 4 bases clipped from V and 4 bases from J, the junction kept 6 bases outside the gene matches. The CDR3 length is 14 residues. CDR3 sequence reads: CASSMGTGIYEQYF. For the CDR3, the DNA is TGTGCCAGCAGCATGGGGACAGGGATATACGAGCAGTACTTC.

This clonotype was counted at least ten times. The chain employs TRBV25-1 and TRBJ1-1; weak D call: TRBD1 (6 bases). With 4 bases removed from V and 4 bases from J, the gap between germline ends came to 13 bases. Germline-derived CDR1 and CDR2 are MGHDK and SYGVNS. This CDR3 comprises 14 residues. CDR3 residues: CASSARQAGTEAFF. CDR3 DNA sequence: TGTGCCAGCAGTGCAAGACAGGCGGGCACTGAAGCTTTCTTT.

A few counts support this clonotype. This sequence joins TRBV28 and TRBJ2-5; 7 bases fit TRBD2. Germline V gene lookup returns CDR1 MDHEN and CDR2 SYDVKM. CDR3 length equals 16 residues. The trim removed 2 bases at V and 0 bases at J, leaving 6 bases unmatched. CDR3: CASSLVGGSYQETQYF. The DNA of the CDR3 is TGTGCCAGCAGTTTAGTCGGGGGGTCGTACCAAGAGACCCAGTACTTC.

The chain has TRBV29-1 and TRBJ2-7; D remains ambiguous. V dropped 6 bases and J dropped 3 bases, with 18 bases sitting between them. The germline CDR1 and CDR2 sequences are SQVTM and ANQGSEA. CDR3 length: 14 residues. DNA for the CDR3: TGCAGCGTCTATGACGACGAGGCATTCTACGAGCAGTACTTC. Amino acid sequence: CSVYDDEAFYEQYF.

This clonotype was recorded at least ten times. The chain joins TRBV30 to TRBJ1-1; D possibly corresponds to TRBD1 (6 bases). Germline V gene lookup returns CDR1 GTSNPN and CDR2 SVGIG (reference sequence). The V and J ends lost 1 base and 4 bases respectively, with 13 bases between them. This CDR3 spans 14 amino acids. The CDR3 DNA follows: TGTGCCTGGAGTGAAGGGCAGGGGATCACTGAAGCTTTCTTT. This gives the protein CAWSEGQGITEAFF.